This T cell receptor (beta chain) derives from a study of T-cell reconstitution after alpha-beta-depleted transplantation in children. The CDR3 covers 15 residues. With 7 bases removed from V and 0 bases from J, the gap between germline ends came to 13 bases. Germline-derived CDR1 and CDR2 are MNHNS and SASEGT. Unique molecular identifiers tagged the TCRbeta library. TCRdb reanalysed the PCR reads using MiXCR and keeps one entry per CDR3 protein. The sample consists of around 680,000 distinct CDR3 sequences, roughly 15% of them appearing once. This clonotype was detected ten times or more. The clonotype originates from a human donor who donated a stem cell graft to a child with acute myeloid leukemia. The rearrangement uses TRBV6-1 and TRBJ1-3, with D unclear. This material consisted of PBMCs from the stem cell graft donor, taken from the stem cell graft. DNA of the CDR3: TGTGCCAGCACTCCGGACGGTAGCTCTGGAAACACCATATATTTT. This translates into CASTPDGSSGNTIYF.